Described below is a single TCR beta chain sequence and its context. Its antigen remains unidentified. This sample stems from a study of graft-versus-host responses after intestinal transplantation. Across the study: Among the recipients, transplants were multivisceral, liver-intestinal, or isolated intestinal. Among the recipients, all got anti-thymocyte globulin induction and then tacrolimus and steroids for 2 to 3 years. Whole-study findings and limits: Peak levels of circulating GvH clones tracked with early post-transplant HvG declines. Recipient marrow showed GvH clones, some seen first in ileum or blood.

Data came from immunoSEQ multiplex PCR; TCRdb stores just in-frame clones and leaves some out. The data show roughly 36,000 clones, under 85% seen once. This receptor was taken from a human patient who received an intestinal transplant, so some T cells may come from the graft donor. This sample comprised PBMCs, obtained 1,000 to 1,200 days after transplant.

CDR3 DNA sequence: TGCAGCGCCCAAGGGGGGACTACTTACGAGCAGTACTTC. Translating it yields CSAQGGTTYEQYF. This chain uses TRBV29-1 with TRBJ2-7; tentatively, D is TRBD2 (7 bases). V lost 7 bases to trimming and J lost 4 bases, with 17 bases between them. Germline V lookup: CDR1 SQVTM, CDR2 ANQGSEA. This CDR3 has 13 amino acids.